The subject of this entry is one T cell receptor beta chain. No antigen is known for it. No base quality information exists; no much larger clone differs at one position. These data originate in a study of blood T cell repertoires in COVID-19 (dated by TCRdb to 2019 to 2021). In terms of the full investigation: The collaborator samples originated in the United States, Italy and Spain and spanned the acute and convalescent phases of COVID-19. Subjects who had been exposed to COVID-19, were actively infected with it, or had recovered from it provided the deeply sampled blood TCRbeta repertoires that made up the dataset. The repertoires were released in a freely available public database intended as a resource for research on the immune response to SARS-CoV-2. The prospective study material was composed of cDNA or gDNA derived from T cells, B-cell-depleted T cells, or PBMCs. The sample metadata nearly always contained a de-identified subject ID, COVID-19 status, age in years and sex. Where HLA class I and class II types were available, the types were taken from metadata supplied by the sample provider, not from assay-based typing. The samples were drawn from two sources: the first 160 participants of the ongoing ImmuneRACE study, and fewer than 1,500 subjects contributed by 6 global collaborators.

TCRbeta CDR3 regions were amplified from genomic DNA by means of the immunoSEQ Assay, a bias-controlled multiplex PCR. In the source study's methods: The number of nucleated cells in each sample was estimated by amplification of reference gene primers within the assay. To quantify the absolute abundance of each unique TCRbeta CDR3 rearrangement, sequence reads were collapsed and filtered. Productive Simpson clonality was computed per sample as the square root of Simpson's diversity index over productive rearrangements. The clones in this table, taken by TCRdb from immuneACCESS, are in-frame only. Not every clone is retained; where verified, under half of the shortfall comes from an unresolved V gene, and the cause of the rest is unknown. The V and J calls and the clone size are those of that table, but D and trimming were determined from the DNA. The sample includes about 69,000 clones, with under 95% observed a single time. Of the sample, 4.8% falls within the top ten clones.

Broad study findings and their caveats: The quantity of clinical and demographic metadata differed by source and by participant and was supplied without curation.

From a lookup of the germline V gene (reference sequence), CDR1 and CDR2 are SGHKS and YYEKEE. The CDR3 has 16 amino acids, counting the end cysteine and phenylalanine. Only CDR3 DNA remains: 48 bases, in frame from the first base. Trimming leaves V shorter by 1 base and J shorter by 1 base, with the junction holding 6 bases beyond the gene matches. The collaborating institutions used their own protocols to collect whole blood in K2EDTA tubes. For TCRbeta analysis, collaborator samples were shipped as frozen whole blood, as isolated PBMCs, or as DNA extracted from either sample type. The sample taken for sequencing was peripheral blood. The V and J segments used are TRBV5-5 and TRBJ2-3, with 7 bases matching TRBD2. The sequence was collected from a woman aged 55-69 years with active COVID-19. For the CDR3, the sequence is CASSLWASGRTDTQYF. The sequence in DNA is TGTGCCAGCAGCTTGTGGGCTAGCGGCCGCACAGATACGCAGTATTTT.